One sample yielded the 26 T cell receptor beta chains listed below, sequenced in a study of cytomegalovirus exposure and HLA in healthy donors. Researchers ran the PCR with 60 Vbeta and 13 Jbeta primers. Produced via immunoSEQ multiplex PCR; TCRdb's table is partial and in-frame only. This repertoire shows about 94,000 clones, roughly 80% found once; its top ten account for 6.5% to 9%. Material: PBMCs. These receptors were collected from a man in his forties or fifties in good health and CMV-seropositive.

The J gene is TRBJ2-5, the V gene TRBV11-3; D is unresolved. The end of the DNA fits TRBJ2-7 better, so the J call may be wrong. CDR1 and CDR2 (germline): SGHNT, YENEEA. The CDR3 loop spans 13 amino acids. In DNA, the CDR3 is TGTGCCAGCAGCTTATCACCCCTCTACGAGCAGTACTTC. The encoded protein is CASSLSPLYEQYF.

The chain links TRBV19 to TRBJ2-3, with TRBD2 identical over 9 bases. From germline, CDR1 is LNHDA and CDR2 SQIVND (reference sequence). After removal of 3 bases from V and 3 bases from J, the junction contained 1 base not matched to a gene. CDR3 size: 14 residues. CDR3 amino acids: CASSISGSTDTQYF. The CDR3 DNA follows: TGTGCCAGTAGTATTAGCGGGAGTACAGATACGCAGTATTTT.

The rearrangement uses TRBV9 and TRBJ2-3; D may be TRBD1 (5 bases). CDR1 and CDR2 (germline): SGDLS, YYNGEE. V was trimmed by 3 bases and J by 2 bases, leaving 7 bases between them. There are 13 residues in the CDR3. The CDR3: CASSGQNTDTQYF. The CDR3 nucleotides are TGTGCCAGCAGCGGACAGAACACAGATACGCAGTATTTT.

The chain recombines TRBV2 with TRBJ2-5; 10 bases are a match to TRBD1. Germline V gene sequence: CDR1 SNHLY, CDR2 FYNNEI. Losses at the gene ends were 8 bases for V and 0 bases for J; bases not matched to a gene: 6. This CDR3 is built from 15 residues. As DNA, the CDR3 is TGTGCCAGCTCTGGTGGGACAGGGGACCAAGAGACCCAGTACTTC. Residues: CASSGGTGDQETQYF.

The chain recombines TRBV14 with TRBJ1-1; tentatively, D is TRBD1 (5 bases). Germline V gives CDR1 SGHDN, CDR2 FVKESK. The CDR3 totals 19 residues. Trimming removed 1 base from V and 4 bases from J, with 25 bases in between. The CDR3 region is CASSQVGRIGANGGTEAFF. The DNA of the CDR3 is TGTGCCAGCAGCCAAGTAGGGCGCATTGGGGCTAACGGCGGCACTGAAGCTTTCTTT.

The V call is TRBV5-1, the J call TRBJ1-5, with D perhaps TRBD1 (6 bases). This CDR3 region has 20 residues. The germline V gene has CDR1 SGHRS and CDR2 YFSETQ. V was trimmed by 0 bases and J by 2 bases, leaving 24 bases between them. CDR3 protein: CASSLGRNREWSHGNQPQHF. CDR3 DNA: TGCGCCAGCAGCTTGGGGAGAAACAGGGAATGGAGTCATGGCAATCAGCCCCAGCATTTT.

This chain uses TRBV28 with TRBJ2-1; D possibly corresponds to TRBD1 (6 bases). The germline V and J ends were trimmed by 6 bases and 5 bases, with 20 bases remaining between them. Germline-derived CDR1 and CDR2 are MDHEN and SYDVKM. CDR3 length: 16 residues. CDR3 amino acids: CASSSPVVRGHNEQFF. DNA of the CDR3: TGTGCCAGCAGCTCCCCCGTGGTCAGGGGCCACAATGAGCAGTTCTTC. Complete variable domain (other parts from reference TRBV28 and TRBJ2-1): DVKVTQSSRYLVKRTGEKVFLECVQDMDHENMFWYRQDPGLGLRLIYFSYDVKMKEKGDIPEGYSVSREKKERFSLILESASTNQTSMYLCASSSPVVRGHNEQFFGPGTRLTVL.

This clone was counted a single time. The J gene is TRBJ1-4, the V gene TRBV19, with D perhaps matching TRBD1 (6 bases). The ends were cut back, 4 bases at V and 5 bases at J, with 14 bases in the middle. CDR3 length: 15 residues. Germline CDR1 is LNHDA and CDR2 is SQIVND (reference sequence). The CDR3 region is CASSTTGMKNEKLFF. The CDR3 bases are TGTGCCAGTAGTACTACAGGGATGAAAAATGAAAAACTGTTTTTT.

The chain joins TRBV5-1 to TRBJ1-5; perhaps TRBD1 as D (5 bases). Germline V CDR1 and CDR2: SGHRS, YFSETQ. The CDR3 totals 14 residues. Trimming cost V 4 bases and J 8 bases, with 16 bases left between them. CDR3 bases: TGCGCCAGCAGCCTGGGGGGGGAAGGGAAGCCCCAGCATTTT. This sequence encodes CASSLGGEGKPQHF.

This clone was seen just once. The genes are TRBV5-4 and TRBJ2-2, with a possible D match to TRBD2 (6 bases). Germline V gene sequence: CDR1 SGHNT, CDR2 YYREEE (reference sequence). V was cut by 4 bases and J by 4 bases, with 14 bases left in between. The CDR3 extends over 15 amino acids. The CDR3 DNA sequence: TGTGCCAGCAGCCTTCGGGAGTTGGGCACCGGGGAGCTGTTTTTT. Translating it yields CASSLRELGTGELFF.

The chain recombines TRBV18 with TRBJ2-6; 12 nucleotides line up with TRBD1. Germline CDR1 KGHSH, CDR2 LQKENI. V was pared by 4 bases and J by 1 base, with 8 bases of the junction left unmatched. The CDR3 loop spans 19 amino acids. CDR3 nucleotide sequence: TGTGCCAGCTCACTGAGAACGGGACAGGGGGCGTCTGGGGCCAACGTCCTGACTTTC. Translating it yields CASSLRTGQGASGANVLTF.

This chain connects TRBV10-1 to TRBJ2-1; 12 positions match TRBD2. CDR1 is WNHNN and CDR2 is SYGVQD in the germline V gene (reference sequence). V shed 6 bases and J 1 base; nucleotides not matched to a gene: 7. This CDR3 is built from 17 residues. This CDR3 reads CASRKLAGGYSYNEQFF. The CDR3 DNA reads TGCGCCAGCAGAAAACTAGCGGGGGGTTATTCCTACAATGAGCAGTTCTTC.

The chain couples TRBV5-1 to TRBJ2-7, with TRBD1 identical over 9 bases. Germline CDR1 reads SGHRS; CDR2 reads YFSETQ. This CDR3 has 16 amino acids. The V gene end was trimmed by 4 bases and the J gene end by 2 bases; junction bases not matched to a gene: 10. CDR3 sequence reads: CASSLGPGQGPYEQYF. The CDR3 DNA reads TGCGCCAGCAGCCTTGGCCCGGGACAGGGCCCCTACGAGCAGTACTTC.

J is TRBJ1-1 and V is TRBV6-1; D call uncertain. Trimming removed 6 bases from V and 4 bases from J, with 9 bases in between. CDR1 is MNHNS, CDR2 SASEGT, per germline. There are 12 residues in the CDR3. Here the CDR3 reads CASRPGGTEAFF. CDR3 nucleotide sequence: TGTGCCAGCAGGCCAGGTGGCACTGAAGCTTTCTTT.

The chain carries TRBV10-1 and TRBJ2-7; 8 bases align to TRBD1. Germline CDR1 is WNHNN and CDR2 is SYGVQD (reference sequence). V lost 3 bases to trimming and J lost 7 bases; unmatched junction nucleotides: 5. This CDR3 has 13 residues. The CDR3 DNA is TGCGCCAGCAGTGATGGACAGGGAAGGGAGCAGTACTTC. Amino acid sequence: CASSDGQGREQYF.

This chain connects TRBV27 to TRBJ1-1; 11 nucleotides line up with TRBD1. This CDR3 region has 17 residues. Germline CDR1 is MNHEY and CDR2 is SMNVEV (reference sequence). Trimming cost V 6 bases and J 6 bases; bases outside gene matches: 15. CDR3 sequence (DNA): TGTGCCAGCAGGGACCGGGACAGGGGGTCTGGAACTCCTGAAGCTTTCTTT. Encoded protein: CASRDRDRGSGTPEAFF.

CDR3 region: CASSLGTGRYEQYF. In nucleotides, the CDR3 is TGTGCCAGCAGCTTAGGCACAGGGCGCTACGAGCAGTACTTC. The chain uses TRBV11-3 and TRBJ2-7, with D possibly TRBD1 on 6 matching bases. The ends were cut back, 1 base at V and 3 bases at J, with 10 bases in the middle. CDR3 size: 14 residues. CDR1 SGHNT and CDR2 YENEEA come from the germline V gene.

This clone turned up a few times. The V and J genes are TRBV2 and TRBJ2-7; TRBD2 matches at 10 bases. This CDR3 region has 17 residues. Germline CDR1 is SNHLY and CDR2 is FYNNEI. J lost 2 bases, V lost 3 bases, and 10 bases had no gene match. CDR3 residues: CASSEGVLAGIPYEQYF. For the CDR3, the DNA is TGTGCCAGCAGTGAGGGGGTACTAGCGGGGATACCCTACGAGCAGTACTTC. The whole variable domain, remainder taken from reference TRBV2 and TRBJ2-7, is EPEVTQTPSHQVTQMGQEVILRCVPISNHLYFYWYRQILGQKVEFLVSFYNNEISEKSEIFDDQFSVERPDGSNFTLKIRSTKLEDSAMYFCASSEGVLAGIPYEQYFGPGTRLTVT.

This chain connects TRBV20-1 to TRBJ2-7; no firm D call. V shed 2 bases and J shed 3 bases, with 5 bases lying between them. CDR3 length equals 11 residues. Germline values: CDR1 DFQATT, CDR2 SNEGSKA (reference sequence). CDR3 loop: CSARQNYEQYF. The CDR3 DNA is TGCAGTGCTAGACAGAACTACGAGCAGTACTTC.

The chain joins TRBV10-2 to TRBJ2-7; D unresolved. CDR1 and CDR2 from the germline V gene are WSHSY and SAAADI. Trimming left V 6 bases short and J 3 bases short, with 9 bases between. There are 12 residues in the CDR3. CDR3 in amino acids: CASRAQNYEQYF. In nucleotides, the CDR3 is TGCGCCAGCAGGGCCCAAAACTACGAGCAGTACTTC.

The chain has TRBV5-1 and TRBJ2-2, with D possibly TRBD2 on 6 matching bases. V was cut by 4 bases and J by 9 bases, with 16 bases left in between. Germline V CDR1 and CDR2: SGHRS, YFSETQ. The CDR3 totals 14 residues. The CDR3 sequence: CASSPGQGGWELFF. CDR3 sequence (DNA): TGCGCCAGCAGCCCCGGGCAGGGAGGCTGGGAGCTGTTTTTT.

The chain is built from TRBV7-9 and TRBJ1-1; no firm D call. Germline V gives CDR1 SEHNR, CDR2 FQNEAQ (reference sequence). Trimming pared 0 bases from V and 5 bases from J, leaving 10 bases between. This CDR3 spans 14 amino acids. CDR3 DNA sequence: TGTGCCAGCAGCTTAGCGAGGGTGGGTACTGAAGCTTTCTTT. Protein product: CASSLARVGTEAFF.

The V call is TRBV5-8, the J call TRBJ2-3; D might be TRBD2 (5 bases). Trimming left V 0 bases short and J 3 bases short, with 8 bases between. Germline lookup yields CDR1 SGHTS and CDR2 YDEGEE. There are 14 residues in the CDR3. The CDR3 DNA follows: TGTGCCAGCAGCTTGGCCCCGGGGACAGATACGCAGTATTTT. This codes for CASSLAPGTDTQYF.

The V and J genes are TRBV6-1 and TRBJ2-5; 7 nucleotides align to TRBD2. With V trimmed by 6 bases and J by 2 bases, 6 bases remained unmatched. The germline V gene has CDR1 MNHNS and CDR2 SASEGT. The CDR3 loop spans 14 amino acids. CDR3 DNA sequence: TGTGCCAGCAGATTTGGGACTATACAAGAGACCCAGTACTTC. It translates to CASRFGTIQETQYF.

A remark on this clone: A junction end diverges from the germline sequence, so it may reflect a read error. V and J are TRBV4-1 and TRBJ2-1; 12 bases match TRBD2. Germline-derived CDR1 and CDR2 are MGHRA and YSYEKL. CDR3 size: 16 residues. CDR3 bases: TGCGCCAGCAGCCAAGCTAGCGGGGGGGCCTATAATGAGCAGTTCTTC. It is translated as CASSQASGGAYNEQFF.

This clone has a handful of counts. This chain uses TRBV27 with TRBJ2-7; 15 nucleotides match TRBD2. The CDR3 contains 16 residues. Germline-derived CDR1 and CDR2 are MNHEY and SMNVEV (reference sequence). V was pared by 3 bases and J by 3 bases, with 3 bases of the junction left unmatched. CDR3 region: CASSFSGLAGGYEQYF. CDR3 DNA: TGTGCCAGCAGTTTTTCGGGACTAGCGGGAGGCTACGAGCAGTACTTC.